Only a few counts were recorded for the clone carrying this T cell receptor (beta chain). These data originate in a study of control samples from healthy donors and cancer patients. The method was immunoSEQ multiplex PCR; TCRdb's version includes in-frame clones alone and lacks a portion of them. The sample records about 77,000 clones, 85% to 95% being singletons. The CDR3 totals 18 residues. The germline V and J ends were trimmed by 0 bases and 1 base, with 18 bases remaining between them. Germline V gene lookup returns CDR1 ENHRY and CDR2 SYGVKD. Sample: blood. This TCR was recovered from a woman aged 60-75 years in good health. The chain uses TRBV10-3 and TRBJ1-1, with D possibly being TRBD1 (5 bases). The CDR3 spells CAISESRGSRVRNTEAFF. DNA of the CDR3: TGTGCCATCAGTGAGTCGAGGGGCAGTCGAGTAAGGAACACTGAAGCTTTCTTT.